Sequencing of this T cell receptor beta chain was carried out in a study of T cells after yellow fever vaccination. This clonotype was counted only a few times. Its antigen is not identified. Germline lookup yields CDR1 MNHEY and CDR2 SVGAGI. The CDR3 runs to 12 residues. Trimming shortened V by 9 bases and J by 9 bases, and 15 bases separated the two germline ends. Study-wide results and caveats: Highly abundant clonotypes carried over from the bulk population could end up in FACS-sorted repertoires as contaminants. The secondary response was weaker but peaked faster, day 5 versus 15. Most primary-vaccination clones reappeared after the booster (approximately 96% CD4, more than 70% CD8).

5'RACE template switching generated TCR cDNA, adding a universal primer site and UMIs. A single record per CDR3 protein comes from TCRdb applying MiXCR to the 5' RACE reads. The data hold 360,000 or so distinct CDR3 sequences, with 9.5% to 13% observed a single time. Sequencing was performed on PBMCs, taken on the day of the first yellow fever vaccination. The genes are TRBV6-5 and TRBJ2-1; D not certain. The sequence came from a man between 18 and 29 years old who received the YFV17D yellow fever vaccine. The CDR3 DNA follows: TGTGCCAGTCTATCGAGGTACGGTGAGCAGTTCTTC. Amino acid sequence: CASLSRYGEQFF.